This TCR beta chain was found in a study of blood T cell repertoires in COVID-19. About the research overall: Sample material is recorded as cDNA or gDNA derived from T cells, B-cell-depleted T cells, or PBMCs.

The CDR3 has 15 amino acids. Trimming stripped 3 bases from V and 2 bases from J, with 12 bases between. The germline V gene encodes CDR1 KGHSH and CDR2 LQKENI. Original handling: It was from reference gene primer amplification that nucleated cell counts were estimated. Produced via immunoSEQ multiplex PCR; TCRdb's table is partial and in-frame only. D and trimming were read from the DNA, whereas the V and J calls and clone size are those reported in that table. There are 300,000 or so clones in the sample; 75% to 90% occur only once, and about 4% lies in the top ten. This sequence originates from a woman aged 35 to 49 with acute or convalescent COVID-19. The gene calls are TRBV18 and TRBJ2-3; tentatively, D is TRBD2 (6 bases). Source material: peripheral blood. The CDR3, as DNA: TGTGCCAGCTCACCCCGGGACTTTAACACAGATACGCAGTATTTT. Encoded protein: CASSPRDFNTDTQYF.